This T cell receptor (beta chain) was sequenced for a study of blood T cell repertoires in COVID-19. Participants reported their clinical history, and cohort assignment relied on those reports. Clones were read by immunoSEQ multiplex PCR, and TCRdb kept only the in-frame ones, dropping some. The sample consists of around 190,000 clones, 70% to 90% of them appearing once. V was cut by 3 bases and J by 7 bases, with 13 bases left in between. Germline CDR1 is MNHEY and CDR2 is SVGEGT. The CDR3 is 14 residues long. There are a few counts of this clone. This chain uses TRBV6-2 or TRBV6-3 with TRBJ1-5; D might be TRBD1 (5 bases). This TCR was sampled from a woman aged 40 to 50 in a cohort exposed to, infected with or recovered from COVID-19 (not recorded which). The sample taken for sequencing was PBMCs or T cells enriched from blood (not recorded which). The CDR3, as DNA: TGTGCCAGCAGTTATGGAGGGGAGGCCCAGCCCCAGCATTTT. Its protein product is CASSYGGEAQPQHF.